Shown below are 30 T cell receptor beta chains from a single sample sequenced in a study of CD8+CD57+ T cells in acquired aplastic anemia (dated by TCRdb to the late 2010s). Data came from an Illumina HiSeq 2000. Genomic DNA served as template for TCR beta VDJ combination and CDR3 sequence profiling. Starting from the raw public reads, TCRdb applied fastp trimming at Q25, assembled clones with MiXCR and retained in-frame beta chains. For every CDR3 protein sequence, its rows merge into one entry that carries the most common genes and DNA. This sample has about 180,000 distinct CDR3 sequences in its table, and 48% of those were observed once. 13% of the sample belongs to the ten largest clones. The patients picked for sequencing were ones in whom flow cytometry had shown an expansion of CD8+CD57+ cells. Sequencing was carried out using sorted CD4+, CD8+, or CD8+CD57+ T cells (not recorded which) from PBMCs. These receptors came from a human donor with aplastic anemia.

This chain connects TRBV6-1 to TRBJ2-3; 14 bases map to TRBD2. This CDR3 has 15 residues. The germline V gene encodes CDR1 MNHNS and CDR2 SASEGT. Germline trimming cut 7 bases from V and 3 bases from J; bases unmatched to any gene: 3. CDR3 protein: CASTGTSGGTDTQYF. CDR3 nucleotide sequence: TGTGCCAGCACCGGGACTAGCGGGGGTACAGATACGCAGTATTTT.

A note on this clonotype: At one of its ends the junction is not consistent with the germline gene, which may arise from a read error. The CDR3 DNA reads as TGTGCCAGCAGTCCCTCGACCCCAAAGAGAGAGGCCCAGTACTTC. It codes for CASSPSTPKREAQYF. The chain combines TRBV6-5 with TRBJ2-5; D unclear. The CDR3 is 15 residues long. Germline CDR1 reads MNHEY; CDR2 reads SVGAGI.

This chain connects TRBV19 to TRBJ2-3; 12 nucleotides line up with TRBD2. The CDR3 contains 16 residues. Germline V CDR1 and CDR2: LNHDA, SQIVND (reference sequence). V lost 4 bases to trimming and J lost 0 bases; unmatched junction nucleotides: 2. CDR3 amino acids: CASSKLAGGSTDTQYF. Here the CDR3 DNA reads TGTGCCAGTAGTAAACTAGCGGGGGGTAGCACAGATACGCAGTATTTT.

This clonotype was detected ten times or more. The chain combines TRBV6-1 with TRBJ1-2; D remains unclear. CDR3 size: 12 residues. The V end was cut by 6 bases, the J end by 2 bases, with 7 bases between. CDR1 is MNHNS, CDR2 SASEGT, per germline. The CDR3 loop is CASSKLNYGYTF. Here the CDR3 DNA reads TGTGCCAGCAGCAAACTAAACTATGGCTACACCTTC.

As regards this clonotype: One junction end does not reproduce the germline sequence, and a read error may be involved. The chain couples TRBV10-2 to TRBJ2-5; D ambiguous. CDR3 length: 14 amino acids. Germline V gene data show CDR1 as WSHSY and CDR2 as SAAADI. The CDR3 is CASLFVWGQETQYF. The CDR3 nucleotides are TGTGCCAGCCTGTTCGTCTGGGGACAAGAGACCCAGTACTTC.

This clonotype was picked up a small number of times. The V gene is TRBV10-3, the J gene TRBJ1-2; D perhaps matches TRBD1 (5 bases). Germline V gene data show CDR1 as ENHRY and CDR2 as SYGVKD. The CDR3 spans 16 residues. Trimming cost V 2 bases and J 4 bases, with 17 bases left between them. The CDR3 coding sequence is TGTGCCATCAGTGAGACGACAGCCGGTGTGGGCTATGGCTACACCTTC. Protein sequence: CAISETTAGVGYGYTF.

This clonotype was detected only once. The CDR3 region has the DNA TGTGCCAGCAGCTTAGGTGGCTTGGGCACCTTC. Translating it yields CASSLGGLGTF. The V call is TRBV7-8, the J call TRBJ1-2; D is ambiguous. CDR3 length: 11 amino acids. In germline, CDR1 is SGHVS, CDR2 FQNEAQ. V was cut by 1 base and J by 13 bases, with 10 bases left in between.

The V call is TRBV19, the J call TRBJ2-5, with D possibly matching TRBD1 (5 bases). CDR3 length: 14 residues. V shed 3 bases and J shed 3 bases, with 11 bases lying between them. Looked up from germline, CDR1 is LNHDA and CDR2 is SQIVND (reference sequence). CDR3 nucleotide sequence: TGTGCCAGTAGTATCTTGGGCAGGGAAGAGACCCAGTACTTC. It is translated as CASSILGREETQYF.

This rearrangement joins TRBV29-1 to TRBJ1-1, with D maybe TRBD1 (5 bases). The germline CDR1 and CDR2 sequences are SQVTM and ANQGSEA. V lost 4 bases and J 8 bases, leaving 11 bases between the germline ends. This CDR3 is 11 amino acids long. In DNA, the CDR3 is TGCAGCGTTGGGGATGGGGCAGAAGCTTTCTTT. Amino acids: CSVGDGAEAFF.

On this clonotype itself: A junction end diverges from the germline sequence, so it may reflect a read error. The J gene is TRBJ2-7, the V gene TRBV10-3, with D tentatively TRBD1 or TRBD2 (6 bases each). The CDR3 spans 16 residues. Germline CDR1 is ENHRY and CDR2 is SYGVKD. CDR3 coding DNA: TGTGCCAGCAGTCCCGGGGGCCTGGGACGTTTGTACGAGCAGTACTTC. Amino acids: CASSPGGLGRLYEQYF.

This clonotype was observed a few times. V usage is TRBV25-1 and J usage is TRBJ1-1; TRBD1 agrees at 7 bases. There are 15 residues in the CDR3. The V and J ends lost 4 bases and 0 bases, in that order; junction bases with no gene match: 5. CDR1 MGHDK and CDR2 SYGVNS come from the germline V gene. The CDR3 loop is CASSARDSLNTEAFF. The CDR3 region has the DNA TGTGCCAGCAGTGCCCGGGACAGTTTGAACACTGAAGCTTTCTTT.

Regarding this clonotype: A much larger clone differs by one base, so this may be a read error. Likely a read error: the CDR3 ends without its conserved phenylalanine or tryptophan. The chain has TRBV20-1 and TRBJ2-3; TRBD1 matches 7 bases. The V gene's germline CDR1 is DFQATT and CDR2 SNEGSKA (reference sequence). V shed 3 bases, J shed 4 bases, and the junction held 16 bases outside the gene matches. CDR3 size: 17 residues. CDR3 amino acids: CSARVGGHRGFPDTQYL. CDR3 bases: TGCAGTGCTAGGGTTGGGGGCCACAGGGGTTTCCCAGATACGCAGTATCTT.

The sample holds a few counts of this clonotype. CDR3 amino acids: CASSKDSIYGYTF. The CDR3 DNA reads as TGTGCCAGCAGTAAGGACAGCATCTATGGCTACACCTTC. The genes are TRBV2 and TRBJ1-2, with a tentative D call TRBD1 (6 bases). V was trimmed by 5 bases and J by 4 bases, leaving 11 bases between them. This CDR3 is built from 13 residues. Germline V CDR1 and CDR2: SNHLY, FYNNEI.

V gene TRBV25-1 combines with J gene TRBJ1-2; TRBD1 matches at 8 bases. The V gene end was trimmed by 5 bases and the J gene end by 4 bases; junction bases not matched to a gene: 9. Germline V gene data show CDR1 as MGHDK and CDR2 as SYGVNS. The CDR3 loop spans 15 amino acids. In DNA form, the CDR3 reads TGTGCCAGCAGTCCACCCGGACAGGGACCCTATGGCTACACCTTC. This gives the protein CASSPPGQGPYGYTF.

Details on this clonotype: A much larger clone differs from this one at a single base, so this may be a read error. The CDR3: CASSGPNTRGYTF. The CDR3 DNA is TGTGCCAGCAGTGGACCCAACACCCGTGGCTACACCTTC. The chain employs TRBV2 and TRBJ1-2, with D hard to call. Germline V CDR1 and CDR2: SNHLY, FYNNEI. The CDR3 is 13 residues long. Trimming left V 4 bases short and J 7 bases short, with 13 bases between.

This chain links TRBV6-4 with TRBJ1-5; TRBD1 matches 9 bases. Trimming removed 5 bases from V and 6 bases from J; junction bases left unmatched: 5. The germline V gene has CDR1 MRHNA and CDR2 SNTAGT. The CDR3 totals 14 residues. The CDR3 nucleotides read TGTGCCAGCAGTTCAACAGGGGGCACTCAGCCCCAGCATTTT. It codes for CASSSTGGTQPQHF.

A word on this clonotype: A read error may account for a junction end that differs from germline. This rearrangement joins TRBV3-1 to TRBJ2-7, with TRBD2 identical over 9 bases. Germline V gene data show CDR1 as LGHDT and CDR2 as YNNKEL (reference sequence). The CDR3 is 15 amino acids. The CDR3 here is CASSERLAESYDQYF. In DNA form, the CDR3 reads TGCGCCAGCAGCGAACGACTAGCGGAGTCCTACGATCAGTACTTC.

This clonotype occurred many times. The chain links TRBV6-1 to TRBJ2-7, with D tentatively TRBD1 or TRBD2 (5 bases each). The CDR3 has 14 residues. The germline gives CDR1 MNHNS, CDR2 SASEGT. Trimming left V 4 bases short and J 3 bases short, with 13 bases between. The CDR3 bases are TGTGCCAGCAGTGTGAGGGACGGGCGCTACGAGCAGTACTTC. It codes for CASSVRDGRYEQYF.

The rearrangement uses TRBV10-3 and TRBJ1-1, with D unresolved. CDR1 is ENHRY, CDR2 SYGVKD, per germline. Trimming removed 6 bases at V and 0 bases at J, with 2 bases between. This CDR3 has 11 residues. CDR3 coding DNA: TGTGCCATCAGGTTGAACACTGAAGCTTTCTTT. Translated: CAIRLNTEAFF.

This clonotype was detected only once. The chain has TRBV7-3 and TRBJ2-6; D uncertain. CDR3 length equals 17 residues. V was cut by 2 bases and J by 1 base, with 12 bases left in between. Germline V CDR1 and CDR2: SGHTA, FQGTGA. CDR3 DNA: TGTGCCAGCAGCTTAGTGTGGGCAAGGTCTGGGGCCAACGTCCTGACTTTC. This gives the protein CASSLVWARSGANVLTF.

The chain is built from TRBV10-3 and TRBJ1-1; D gene unclear. Germline V gives CDR1 ENHRY, CDR2 SYGVKD. V was trimmed by 2 bases and J by 1 base, leaving 8 bases between them. The CDR3 is 14 residues long. CDR3 sequence: CAISEGQWNTEAFF. In nucleotides, the CDR3 is TGTGCCATCAGTGAGGGGCAGTGGAACACTGAAGCTTTCTTT.

V and J are TRBV2 and TRBJ2-1, with D perhaps TRBD1 (5 bases). The CDR3 sequence is 14 residues long. Trimming took off 7 bases at V and 5 bases at J, with 15 bases between the two ends. Germline values: CDR1 SNHLY, CDR2 FYNNEI. The CDR3 protein is CASTVQGWHNEQFF. The CDR3 DNA follows: TGTGCCAGCACCGTTCAGGGTTGGCACAATGAGCAGTTCTTC.

V usage is TRBV14 and J usage is TRBJ2-7; perhaps TRBD2 as D (5 bases). CDR3 length: 14 amino acids. Germline loops: CDR1 SGHDN, CDR2 FVKESK. Trimming shortened V by 1 base and J by 6 bases, and 13 bases separated the two germline ends. In DNA form, the CDR3 reads TGTGCCAGCAGCCAAGTCATTGGGGAGCCCGAGCAGTACTTC. It is translated as CASSQVIGEPEQYF.

This clonotype was observed a few times. The gene calls are TRBV20-1 and TRBJ1-6; the D is unclear. Trimming took 0 bases from V and 10 from J, leaving 13 bases between them. The germline V gene encodes CDR1 DFQATT and CDR2 SNEGSKA (reference sequence). The CDR3 extends over 14 amino acids. The CDR3 is CSARDPGRGSPLHF. CDR3 sequence (DNA): TGCAGTGCTAGAGATCCGGGAAGAGGGTCACCCCTCCACTTT.

In this sample, this clonotype turned up a few times. The V call is TRBV6-5, the J call TRBJ2-3, with 11 positions matching TRBD1. The CDR3 sequence is 16 residues long. V lost 4 bases, J lost 2 bases, and 5 bases stayed unmatched. Germline V gives CDR1 MNHEY, CDR2 SVGAGI. CDR3 protein: CASSFWGQGDTDTQYF. CDR3 bases: TGTGCCAGCAGTTTCTGGGGACAGGGGGACACAGATACGCAGTATTTT.

The chain is built from TRBV11-3 and TRBJ2-5, with D perhaps given as TRBD1 or TRBD2 (5 bases each). Trimming stripped 1 base from V and 0 bases from J, with 6 bases between. The germline CDR1 and CDR2 sequences are SGHNT and YENEEA. The CDR3 runs to 14 residues. The CDR3, as DNA: TGTGCCAGCAGCTTAGGGGGGAACCAAGAGACCCAGTACTTC. It translates to CASSLGGNQETQYF.

This sequence joins TRBV19 and TRBJ2-2, with D tentatively TRBD1 (6 bases). V was pared by 3 bases and J by 1 base, with 6 bases between. Germline assignment: CDR1 LNHDA and CDR2 SQIVND (reference sequence). The CDR3 covers 14 residues. The CDR3 coding sequence is TGTGCCAGTAGTATGACAGGGAACACCGGGGAGCTGTTTTTT. It yields the protein CASSMTGNTGELFF. Full variable domain (remainder filled in from reference TRBV19 and TRBJ2-2): DGGITQSPKYLFRKEGQNVTLSCEQNLNHDAMYWYRQDPGQGLRLIYYSQIVNDFQKGDIAEGYSVSREKKESFPLTVTSAQKNPTAFYLCASSMTGNTGELFFGEGSRLTVL.

This clonotype was picked up many times. The chain joins TRBV7-9 to TRBJ1-1; a weak D match, TRBD1 (5 bases). The ends were cut back, 0 bases at V and 1 base at J, with 12 bases in the middle. From germline, CDR1 is SEHNR and CDR2 FQNEAQ (reference sequence). The CDR3 covers 16 residues. CDR3 nucleotide sequence: TGTGCCAGCAGCTTAGCTCAAGGAGGACAGAACACTGAAGCTTTCTTT. This translates into CASSLAQGGQNTEAFF.

The chain links TRBV10-2 to TRBJ2-1, with TRBD2 matching 7 bases. The CDR3 runs to 15 residues. Germline CDR1 WSHSY, CDR2 SAAADI. Losses at the gene ends were 5 bases for V and 4 bases for J; bases not matched to a gene: 8. CDR3 sequence reads: CASSNRDYTYNEQFF. As DNA, the CDR3 is TGCGCCAGCAGTAACCGGGACTACACATACAATGAGCAGTTCTTC.

This chain connects TRBV7-4 to TRBJ1-3; no definite D call. Germline CDR1 SGHVT, CDR2 SQSDAQ. Deletions cut 3 bases from V and 8 bases from J, with 11 bases between. This CDR3 is 13 amino acids long. DNA of the CDR3: TGTGCCAGCAGCTTCAAGATTCTGGACACCATATATTTT. Its protein product is CASSFKILDTIYF.